A single sample is the source of the 28 T cell receptor beta chains below, sequenced in a study of immune evolution from preneoplasia to lung adenocarcinoma. Sequenced by immunoSEQ multiplex PCR; TCRdb stores in-frame clones only, minus some. Of about 41,000 clones listed, under 80% are singletons. The sequenced sample consisted of FFPE invasive lung adenocarcinoma tissue. The receptors stem from a person aged 55 to 69 with lung adenocarcinoma.

The V call is TRBV4-1, the J call TRBJ2-3; D gene uncertain. Trimming removed 0 bases from V and 3 bases from J, with 7 bases in between. The CDR3 is 14 residues long. The germline gives CDR1 MGHRA, CDR2 YSYEKL. The CDR3 DNA is TGCGCCAGCAGCCAAGATCGGTGGACAGATACGCAGTATTTT. Its protein is CASSQDRWTDTQYF.

The CDR3 here is CASSLRGQALGNEKLFF. CDR3 DNA sequence: TGTGCCAGCAGCTTAAGAGGACAGGCTCTCGGCAATGAAAAACTGTTTTTT. The chain links TRBV7-2 to TRBJ1-4, with 7 bases fitting TRBD1. Germline values: CDR1 SGHTA, CDR2 FQGNSA. The V gene end was trimmed by 2 bases and the J gene end by 5 bases; junction bases not matched to a gene: 11. The CDR3 totals 17 residues.

The chain recombines TRBV30 with TRBJ2-3; D uncertain. Trimming took 7 bases from V and 4 from J, leaving 9 bases between them. The CDR3 covers 11 residues. Germline V gives CDR1 GTSNPN, CDR2 SVGIG (reference sequence). CDR3: CASAESDTQYF. The CDR3 DNA sequence: TGTGCCTCCGCCGAGTCAGATACGCAGTATTTT.

The V call is TRBV14, the J call TRBJ2-3; unclear D gene. The V gene lost 3 bases and the J gene lost 6 bases, with 4 bases spanning the gap. The CDR3 runs 11 residues. Per the germline V gene, CDR1 is SGHDN and CDR2 is FVKESK. CDR3 coding DNA: TGTGCCAGCAGCCACTCCGATACGCAGTATTTT. Residues: CASSHSDTQYF.

In regard to this clone: Other DNA sequences in this specimen translate into the identical CDR3. The chain is built from TRBV27 and TRBJ2-7, with D unresolved. The CDR3 runs to 15 residues. The V gene lost 6 bases and the J gene lost 1 base, with 16 bases spanning the gap. The germline V gene encodes CDR1 MNHEY and CDR2 SMNVEV (reference sequence). The CDR3 protein is CASSLGPNPSYEQYF. The CDR3 DNA is TGTGCCAGCAGCCTCGGACCGAACCCTTCCTACGAGCAGTACTTC.

The chain employs TRBV4-1 and TRBJ2-1; possibly TRBD2 for D (7 bases). From germline, CDR1 is MGHRA and CDR2 YSYEKL. With 0 bases removed from V and 7 bases from J, the gap between germline ends came to 19 bases. This CDR3 has 17 amino acids. The CDR3 reads CASSQESRGGRRNEQFF. The CDR3, as DNA: TGCGCCAGCAGCCAAGAGTCAAGGGGGGGGCGAAGAAATGAGCAGTTCTTC.

The chain has TRBV19 and TRBJ2-7; D is perhaps TRBD1 (5 bases). CDR3 length: 16 amino acids. V dropped 0 bases and J dropped 2 bases, with 14 bases sitting between them. Germline CDR1 is LNHDA and CDR2 is SQIVND (reference sequence). The CDR3 coding sequence is TGTGCCAGTAGTATAGATCCCTACAGGTTAGCCTACGAGCAGTACTTC. Residues: CASSIDPYRLAYEQYF.

In this sample, this clone turned up a few times. The V gene is TRBV2, the J gene TRBJ1-1; D is possibly TRBD1 (6 bases). The ends were cut back, 7 bases at V and 7 bases at J, with 16 bases in the middle. CDR3 length: 13 amino acids. CDR1 and CDR2 from the germline V gene are SNHLY and FYNNEI. The chain's CDR3 is CASKRGGLSEAFF. The CDR3 DNA reads TGTGCCAGCAAGAGGGGGGGGTTGAGTGAAGCTTTCTTT. The full variable domain, rest sourced from reference TRBV2 and TRBJ1-1, is EPEVTQTPSHQVTQMGQEVILRCVPISNHLYFYWYRQILGQKVEFLVSFYNNEISEKSEIFDDQFSVERPDGSNFTLKIRSTKLEDSAMYFCASKRGGLSEAFFGQGTRLTVV.

V and J are TRBV9 and TRBJ2-3, with a tentative D call TRBD2 (6 bases). Germline CDR1 and CDR2: SGDLS and YYNGEE. With 0 bases removed from V and 3 bases from J, the gap between germline ends came to 17 bases. The length of the CDR3 is 17 residues. Here the CDR3 reads CASSVGRDSRSTDTQYF. The CDR3 region has the DNA TGTGCCAGCAGCGTAGGGCGGGACTCACGAAGTACAGATACGCAGTATTTT.

The sample holds one count of this clone. The chain couples TRBV5-5 to TRBJ1-4; unclear D gene. The germline V gene has CDR1 SGHKS and CDR2 YYEKEE (reference sequence). The CDR3 is 13 residues long. V lost 5 bases to trimming and J lost 5 bases, with 10 bases between them. The CDR3 DNA reads TGTGCCAGCAGACTCGTGGCGAATGAAAAACTGTTTTTT. Translated: CASRLVANEKLFF.

This chain joins TRBV11-3 and TRBJ1-2; no definite D call. In germline, CDR1 is SGHNT, CDR2 YENEEA. The CDR3 totals 13 residues. The ends were cut back, 5 bases at V and 8 bases at J, with 15 bases in the middle. CDR3 DNA sequence: TGTGCCAGCAGCCAGACCGAAACTATGGGCTACACCTTC. This encodes CASSQTETMGYTF.

This clone occurred a few times. J is TRBJ1-1 and V is TRBV2; D is perhaps TRBD1 (6 bases). V shed 4 bases and J shed 0 bases, with 12 bases lying between them. Germline lookup yields CDR1 SNHLY and CDR2 FYNNEI. The CDR3 totals 15 residues. The CDR3 sequence: CASSGDTSMNTEAFF. DNA for the CDR3: TGTGCCAGCAGTGGGGACACGAGTATGAACACTGAAGCTTTCTTT.

V usage is TRBV11-2 and J usage is TRBJ2-7; 16 bases are shared with TRBD2. The germline V gene encodes CDR1 SGHAT and CDR2 FQNNGV. This CDR3 spans 16 amino acids. V lost 3 bases, J lost 7 bases, and 6 bases stayed unmatched. CDR3 bases: TGTGCCAGCAGCTTTGGGACTAGCGGGAGGGCCCGGGAGCAGTACTTC. This encodes CASSFGTSGRAREQYF. The full variable domain, in which reference TRBV11-2 and TRBJ2-7 provide the parts outside the CDR3, is EAGVAQSPRYKIIEKRQSVAFWCNPISGHATLYWYQQILGQGPKLLIQFQNNGVVDDSQLPKDRFSAERLKGVDSTLKIQPAKLEDSAVYLCASSFGTSGRAREQYFGPGTRLTVT.

V gene TRBV6-1 combines with J gene TRBJ1-1; TRBD1 agrees at 7 bases. There are 14 residues in the CDR3. CDR1 MNHNS and CDR2 SASEGT come from the germline V gene. After removal of 5 bases from V and 5 bases from J, the junction contained 8 bases not matched to a gene. CDR3 bases: TGTGCCAGCAGTTATGACAGGGCCGATACTGAAGCTTTCTTT. Protein sequence: CASSYDRADTEAFF.

This clone was recorded only once. The rearrangement joins TRBV5-1 to TRBJ1-1; D is uncertain. Trimming left V 0 bases short and J 0 bases short, with 3 bases between. Germline CDR1 and CDR2: SGHRS and YFSETQ. The CDR3 has 13 residues. The DNA of the CDR3 is TGCGCCAGCAGCTTGGCTGTGAACACTGAAGCTTTCTTT. Its protein is CASSLAVNTEAFF.

The V and J genes are TRBV19 and TRBJ1-4, with 7 bases matching TRBD1. J was trimmed by 1 base and V by 5 bases; bases with no gene match: 4. There are 15 residues in the CDR3. Per germline, CDR1 LNHDA and CDR2 SQIVND (reference sequence). The CDR3 loop is CASSPDRVTNEKLFF. The DNA for the CDR3 is TGTGCCAGTAGTCCCGACAGGGTAACTAATGAAAAACTGTTTTTT.

This rearrangement joins TRBV28 to TRBJ2-3, with D perhaps matching TRBD2 (6 bases). The CDR3 contains 14 residues. Germline lookup yields CDR1 MDHEN and CDR2 SYDVKM. Trimming shortened V by 2 bases and J by 6 bases, and 12 bases separated the two germline ends. CDR3 sequence reads: CASSLRGSADTQYF. The CDR3 DNA sequence: TGTGCCAGCAGTTTACGGGGGAGTGCGGATACGCAGTATTTT.

By its share, this clone is medium-sized (0.01 to 0.1%). This chain links TRBV4-2 with TRBJ2-6; D is uncertain. Germline CDR1 and CDR2: LGHNA and YNFKEQ. The CDR3 sequence is 12 residues long. V was shortened by 4 bases and J by 12 bases, with 10 bases between the two germline ends. CDR3 protein: CASSPSPVVLTF. CDR3 nucleotide sequence: TGTGCCAGCAGCCCGAGCCCCGTCGTCCTGACTTTC.

The chain uses TRBV5-1 and TRBJ1-1; no clear D gene. Trimming removed 2 bases from V and 0 bases from J, with 5 bases in between. The CDR3 has 13 residues. Looked up from germline, CDR1 is SGHRS and CDR2 is YFSETQ. The CDR3 DNA reads TGCGCCAGCAGCTTTACAGTGAACACTGAAGCTTTCTTT. This encodes CASSFTVNTEAFF.

The V and J genes are TRBV5-1 and TRBJ1-1; D is unresolved. The germline V and J ends were trimmed by 2 bases and 0 bases, with 5 bases remaining between them. This CDR3 has 13 amino acids. Germline CDR1 reads SGHRS; CDR2 reads YFSETQ. CDR3 sequence reads: CASSFDLNTEAFF. CDR3 in DNA: TGCGCCAGCAGCTTTGACTTGAACACTGAAGCTTTCTTT.

V usage is TRBV5-4 and J usage is TRBJ2-3; either TRBD1 or TRBD2 may fit D (6 bases each). CDR1 is SGHNT, CDR2 YYREEE, per germline (reference sequence). The length of the CDR3 is 17 residues. The ends were cut back, 6 bases at V and 0 bases at J, with 20 bases in the middle. The CDR3 here is CASTPGAGGASTDTQYF. CDR3 sequence (DNA): TGTGCCAGCACGCCAGGGGCGGGCGGGGCAAGCACAGATACGCAGTATTTT.

This clone showed up just once. V gene TRBV28 combines with J gene TRBJ2-4, with D perhaps being TRBD1 or TRBD2 (5 bases each). V gave up 3 bases and J gave up 2 bases, with 11 bases separating them. Germline lookup yields CDR1 MDHEN and CDR2 SYDVKM. The CDR3 sequence is 15 residues long. The CDR3 loop reads CASSFGGETKNIQYF. The CDR3, as DNA: TGTGCCAGCAGTTTTGGGGGTGAGACCAAAAACATTCAGTACTTC.

The CDR3 bases are TGTGCCAGCAGCCTCCGGAGGAGTGGTTTCGACAATGAGCAGTTCTTC. Translated: CASSLRRSGFDNEQFF. The chain uses TRBV9 and TRBJ2-1; maybe TRBD2 (5 bases). Trimming removed 4 bases from V and 5 bases from J, with 19 bases in between. This CDR3 has 16 residues. Germline CDR1 and CDR2: SGDLS and YYNGEE.

V and J are TRBV10-3 and TRBJ2-7; the D gene is possibly TRBD2 (7 bases). CDR1 ENHRY and CDR2 SYGVKD come from the germline V gene. The CDR3 length is 14 residues. Trimming shortened V by 3 bases and J by 5 bases, and 14 bases separated the two germline ends. The CDR3 coding sequence is TGTGCCATCAGTGATCGGGGGGCTAGAGACGAGCAGTACTTC. It encodes CAISDRGARDEQYF.

This chain connects TRBV18 to TRBJ2-3; 7 nucleotides match TRBD2. Germline loops: CDR1 KGHSH, CDR2 LQKENI. The J segment lost 4 bases and the V segment lost 3 bases, leaving 7 bases of the junction unmatched. The CDR3 totals 15 residues. This chain's CDR3 is CASSPIAGGSDTQYF. DNA of the CDR3: TGTGCCAGCTCACCTATAGCGGGCGGGTCAGATACGCAGTATTTT.

As concerns this clone: At the DNA level, this CDR3 is encoded by other sequences in the same sample as well. J is TRBJ2-1 and V is TRBV18; the D is unclear. This CDR3 has 14 amino acids. V was clipped by 1 base and J by 7 bases, with 11 bases between them. CDR1 and CDR2 (germline): KGHSH, LQKENI. The CDR3 reads CASSPQTRNNEQFF. CDR3 DNA: TGTGCCAGCTCACCACAAACTCGAAATAATGAGCAGTTCTTC. Looking up the rest from reference TRBV18 and TRBJ2-1 gives the full variable domain: NAGVMQNPRHLVRRRGQEARLRCSPMKGHSHVYWYRQLPEEGLKFMVYLQKENIIDESGMPKERFSAEFPKEGPSILRIQQVVRGDSAAYFCASSPQTRNNEQFFGPGTRLTVL.

V usage is TRBV7-8 and J usage is TRBJ2-3, with D maybe TRBD1 (6 bases). CDR1 is SGHVS, CDR2 FQNEAQ, per germline. Trimming left V 3 bases short and J 6 bases short, with 10 bases between. The CDR3 runs to 13 residues. The CDR3 nucleotides are TGTGCCAGCAGCTTCCATCAGGGGGATACGCAGTATTTT. Protein sequence: CASSFHQGDTQYF.

This clone came up once. The chain joins TRBV7-2 to TRBJ1-1; maybe TRBD1 (6 bases). Trimming took 3 bases from V and 4 from J, leaving 9 bases between them. CDR1 is SGHTA, CDR2 FQGNSA, per germline. The CDR3 loop spans 13 amino acids. CDR3 in DNA: TGTGCCAGCAGCTTTGGGGGCGGCACTGAAGCTTTCTTT. Translated: CASSFGGGTEAFF.